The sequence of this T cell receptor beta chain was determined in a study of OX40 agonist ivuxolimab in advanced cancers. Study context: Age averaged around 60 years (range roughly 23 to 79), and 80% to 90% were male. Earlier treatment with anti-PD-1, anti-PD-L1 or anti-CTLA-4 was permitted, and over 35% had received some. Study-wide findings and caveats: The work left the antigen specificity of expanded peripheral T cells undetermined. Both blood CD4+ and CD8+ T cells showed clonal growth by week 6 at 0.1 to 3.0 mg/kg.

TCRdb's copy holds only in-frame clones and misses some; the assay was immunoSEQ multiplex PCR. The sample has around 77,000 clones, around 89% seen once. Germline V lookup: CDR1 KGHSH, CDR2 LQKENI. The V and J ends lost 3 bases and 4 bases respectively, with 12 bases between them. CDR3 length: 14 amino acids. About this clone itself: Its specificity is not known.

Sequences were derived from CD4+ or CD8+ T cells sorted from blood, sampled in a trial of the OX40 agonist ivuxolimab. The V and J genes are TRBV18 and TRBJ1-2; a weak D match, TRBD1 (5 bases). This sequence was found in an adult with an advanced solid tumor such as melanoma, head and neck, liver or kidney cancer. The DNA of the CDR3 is TGTGCCAGCTCACCGGGGAGTGGGGGCTATGGCTACACCTTC. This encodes CASSPGSGGYGYTF.